This is a list of T cell receptor beta chains from one sample in a study of CD8+CD57+ T cells in acquired aplastic anemia. TCRdb ran MiXCR on the reads and lists one entry per CDR3 protein. In the table there are about 170,000 distinct CDR3 sequences, around half of which are singletons. Sequencing was performed on sorted CD4+, CD8+, or CD8+CD57+ T cells (not recorded which) from PBMCs. Every receptor here comes from a human donor with aplastic anemia. Both conserved end residues are part of each CDR3. A D gene is named only where the DNA matches it firmly. Clone size appears in some rows only: once, few, many, or a class for an expanded clone.

j_call	d_call	v_call	clone_size	cdr3_nt	cdr3_aa
TRBJ1-6	.	TRBV6-4	many	TGTGCCAGCAGTTCAGTCGGGGGTAATTCACCCCTCCACTTT	CASSSVGGNSPLHF
TRBJ1-2	.	TRBV7-6	.	TGTGCCAGCAGCTTAGACACAGCTTCGCTCTATGGCTACACCTTC	CASSLDTASLYGYTF
TRBJ1-1	.	TRBV2	many	TGTGCCAGCGCCCGTACACTTGTGAACACTGAAGCTTTCTTT	CASARTLVNTEAFF
TRBJ2-1	.	TRBV19	.	TGTGCCAGTAGTAGGGGACGCCGAGACTACAATGAGCAGTTCTTC	CASSRGRRDYNEQFF
TRBJ2-7	TRBD1	TRBV10-3	.	TGTGCCATCAGGGTGGGACAGGGAAACTACGAGCAGTACTTC	CAIRVGQGNYEQYF
TRBJ2-1	TRBD1	TRBV25-1	many	TGTGCCAGCAGTGGACAGGGTCGGTCCTACAATGAGCAGTTCTTC	CASSGQGRSYNEQFF
TRBJ2-5	TRBD2	TRBV20-1	few	TGCAGTGCTAGGAGCGGGAGGGAGCAAGAGACCCAGTACTTC	CSARSGREQETQYF
TRBJ2-1	.	TRBV5-4	many	TGTGCCAGCAGCCCCTCCGGGACAAGGATCTACAATGAGCAGTTCTTC	CASSPSGTRIYNEQFF
TRBJ2-2	.	TRBV24-1	.	TGTGCCACCAGTTCACAGGACACCGGGGAGCTGTTTTTT	CATSSQDTGELFF
TRBJ2-1	.	TRBV19	.	TGTGCCAGTAGTGGGGTAGCTTTTCACAATGAGCAGTTCTTC	CASSGVAFHNEQFF
TRBJ1-2	.	TRBV10-1	many	TGCGCCAGCAGTGACCCCAGGGGCACCTTC	CASSDPRGTF
TRBJ1-3	.	TRBV11-1	many	TGTGCCAGCAGTTTTAACGCCGGACACGGCTCTGGAAACACCATATATTTT	CASSFNAGHGSGNTIYF
TRBJ2-5	.	TRBV9	once	TGTGCCAGCAGCGTAGTGGTGGGGGAGACCCAGTACTTC	CASSVVVGETQYF
TRBJ1-5	.	TRBV19	many	TGTGCCAGTAATAGACAGCCAAATCAGCCCCAGCATTTT	CASNRQPNQPQHF
TRBJ2-1	.	TRBV7-6	.	TGTGCCAGCAGCCTAGGACAGGAGCAGTTCTTC	CASSLGQEQFF
TRBJ2-5	.	TRBV24-1	.	TGTGCCACCAGTAGTAGTACAGCAATCCAAGAGACCCAGTACTTC	CATSSSTAIQETQYF
TRBJ2-3	.	TRBV10-2	many	TGCGCCGCCCGGGACTCCGGTATGCGTGCAGATACGCAGTATTTT	CAARDSGMRADTQYF
TRBJ2-7	TRBD1	TRBV2	.	TGTGCCAGCAGTGCGGGACAGCCATACGAGCAGTACTTC	CASSAGQPYEQYF
TRBJ2-5	TRBD2	TRBV9	.	TGTGCCAGCAGCGTCGGGACTAGCGGGACTCAAGAGACCCAGTACTTC	CASSVGTSGTQETQYF
TRBJ1-1	.	TRBV15	.	TGTGCCACCAGCAGGGACGGTAACACTGAAGCTTTCTTT	CATSRDGNTEAFF